This T cell receptor (beta chain) is from a study of blood T cell repertoires in COVID-19 (TCRdb year 2020). Turning to the overall study: Samples covering the acute and convalescent phases of COVID-19 were provided by collaborators in the United States, Italy and Spain. The samples were drawn from the first 160 participants of the ongoing ImmuneRACE study and from 950 to 1,500 subjects provided by 6 global collaborators. The prospective study material was composed of cDNA or gDNA derived from T cells, B-cell-depleted T cells, or PBMCs. Where HLA class I and class II types were available, the types were taken from metadata supplied by the sample provider, not from assay-based typing. Sample metadata almost always included a de-identified subject ID, COVID-19 status, age in years and sex. Deeply sampled blood TCRbeta repertoires from subjects exposed to, actively infected with, or recovered from COVID-19 were included in the dataset. The repertoires were made available in a free public database intended to serve as a resource for research on the immune response to SARS-CoV-2. Points the paper makes about the study in general: The amount of clinical and demographic metadata varied by source and participant and was provided uncurated.

TCRbeta CDR3 regions were amplified from genomic DNA using the immunoSEQ Assay, a bias-controlled multiplex PCR. From the authors' description of their analysis: Nucleated cell counts per sample were estimated from amplification of reference gene primers within the assay. To quantify the absolute abundance of each unique TCRbeta CDR3 rearrangement, sequence reads were collapsed and filtered. For each sample, productive Simpson clonality was calculated as the square root of Simpson's diversity index over productive rearrangements. TCRdb's version of the immuneACCESS table is confined to in-frame rearrangements and falls short of the full clone set. An unresolved V gene accounts for under half of the shortfall where checked; the remainder is of unknown origin. V, J and clone size are taken as reported in that table, and D and trimming were inferred from the DNA itself. The sample profile shows roughly 280,000 clones; approximately 90% of them were found once. Clones ranked in the top ten supply about 3% of the sample.

Enrolling through a virtual design, the prospective study's participants ranged in age from roughly 18 to 89 years and lived across more than 20 United States geographic areas. In the prospective study, cohorts were assigned on the basis of participant-reported clinical history obtained from a screening survey and a study questionnaire. A participant counted as exposed if, within 2 weeks of entering the study, that participant had been in contact with someone who had a PCR-confirmed or clinician-diagnosed COVID-19 case. In the prospective study, mobile phlebotomists collected whole blood, serum and a nasopharyngeal or oropharyngeal swab from each participant. Additional blood draws and questionnaires over an approximately 2-month period could optionally be provided by prospective study participants. Prospective study blood samples were shipped either frozen or at room temperature before DNA extraction.

To note about this clone: Its antigen is currently not known. Per-nucleotide qualities are absent, and no much larger clonotype sits a single base away.

CDR1 and CDR2, looked up from the germline V gene, are SGHTA and FQGTGA. Including the terminal cysteine and phenylalanine, the CDR3 comprises 15 residues. Kept here is only the CDR3 DNA, which spans 45 bases and is read in frame from base 1. Clipping removes 2 bases from V and 5 bases from J, with 5 as the unmatched junction base count. The receptor was derived from a man aged 40-55 years who had been exposed to COVID-19. The chain uses TRBV7-3 and TRBJ2-3; a stretch of 9 junction bases matches TRBD2. The sample comprised PBMCs or T cells enriched from blood (not recorded which). The CDR3 protein is CASSLAGGPKDTQYF. The nucleotide sequence reads as follows: TGTGCCAGCAGCTTAGCGGGAGGGCCTAAAGATACGCAGTATTTT.